The 32 T cell receptor beta chains reported below all come from one sample, sequenced in a study of shared clonotypes between healthy human individuals. TCRdb's copy holds only in-frame clones and misses some; the assay was immunoSEQ multiplex PCR. Among 2 million to 2.5 million clones listed, approximately 95% were seen once. Material for sequencing was naive CD4+ T cells sorted from blood. Subset meaning: CD45RA+ positively selected. The receptors here all came from a man aged 18 to 29 in good health.

This clone was seen a single time. DNA of the CDR3: TGTGCCTGGAGTGTCTTCGAGACTAGCGGGAAGGGCGAGCAGTACTTC. It specifies CAWSVFETSGKGEQYF. V gene TRBV30 combines with J gene TRBJ2-7, with 11 bases that match TRBD2. Germline V CDR1 and CDR2: GTSNPN, SVGIG (reference sequence). This CDR3 has 16 amino acids. V gave up 0 bases and J gave up 6 bases; unmatched junction bases: 10.

This chain joins TRBV30 and TRBJ2-5, with TRBD2 as a possible D gene (6 bases). The V gene lost 0 bases and the J gene lost 5 bases, with 22 bases spanning the gap. The CDR3 runs to 17 residues. Germline loops: CDR1 GTSNPN, CDR2 SVGIG (reference sequence). The CDR3 region has the DNA TGTGCCTGGAGTGTACCAGGGAGGCTAGCCAAAGTGGAGACCCAGTACTTC. Translated, it gives CAWSVPGRLAKVETQYF.

This chain joins TRBV13 and TRBJ1-1; D not certain. This CDR3 has 13 residues. V lost 5 bases to trimming and J lost 5 bases, with 12 bases between them. CDR1 is PRHDT, CDR2 FYEKMQ, per germline (reference sequence). CDR3 in amino acids: CASSRDQTTEAFF. The CDR3, as DNA: TGTGCCAGCAGCCGTGACCAGACGACTGAAGCTTTCTTT.

The chain combines TRBV7-2 with TRBJ1-3; 9 bases are a match to TRBD1. The CDR3 is 15 residues long. Germline values: CDR1 SGHTA, CDR2 FQGNSA. Unmatched junction bases numbered 3, after V lost 2 bases and J lost 4 bases. As DNA, the CDR3 is TGTGCCAGCAGCTTACGGGGACAGGGAGGAAACACCATATATTTT. It specifies CASSLRGQGGNTIYF.

The chain recombines TRBV6-1 with TRBJ2-2; the D gene is possibly TRBD1 (6 bases). This CDR3 has 14 amino acids. Germline values: CDR1 MNHNS, CDR2 SASEGT. Trimming removed 5 bases from V and 5 bases from J, with 12 bases in between. This CDR3 reads CASSLQGLTGELFF. CDR3 DNA sequence: TGTGCCAGCAGTCTACAGGGTTTAACCGGGGAGCTGTTTTTT.

The V call is TRBV28, the J call TRBJ1-4; possibly TRBD1 for D (5 bases). Per the germline V gene, CDR1 is MDHEN and CDR2 is SYDVKM. Deletions cut 5 bases from V and 5 bases from J, with 15 bases between. This CDR3 has 15 residues. The CDR3 sequence: CASSLPGLSNEKLFF. In DNA form, the CDR3 reads TGTGCCAGCAGTCTACCGGGACTGAGCAATGAAAAACTGTTTTTT.

The chain carries TRBV27 and TRBJ2-5, with D possibly being TRBD1 (5 bases). Germline V lookup: CDR1 MNHEY, CDR2 SMNVEV (reference sequence). The germline V and J ends were trimmed by 5 bases and 7 bases, with 20 bases remaining between them. This CDR3 spans 15 amino acids. CDR3 amino acids: CASSNPQLGVGTQYF. In nucleotides, the CDR3 is TGTGCCAGCAGTAACCCTCAATTAGGGGTGGGGACCCAGTACTTC.

The V call is TRBV5-1, the J call TRBJ2-1, with 10 bases identical to TRBD1. CDR1 and CDR2 (germline): SGHRS, YFSETQ. The CDR3 has 14 amino acids. The V segment lost 4 bases and the J segment 8 bases; nucleotides outside the gene matches: 6. The CDR3 DNA follows: TGCGCCAGCAGCGGCGACAGGGGGCTCGATGAGCAGTTCTTC. Residues: CASSGDRGLDEQFF.

This clone was found once. This sample also contains other DNA sequences that code for the same CDR3. J is TRBJ2-3 and V is TRBV5-1, with TRBD1 as a possible D gene (6 bases). Germline lookup yields CDR1 SGHRS and CDR2 YFSETQ. The CDR3 extends over 15 amino acids. Trimming took 0 bases from V and 0 from J, leaving 8 bases between them. The CDR3 reads CASSLAGVSTDTQYF. In DNA, the CDR3 is TGCGCCAGCAGCTTGGCAGGGGTTAGCACAGATACGCAGTATTTT.

This clone came up once. The CDR3 protein is CASSVGQGREQYF. In nucleotides, the CDR3 is TGTGCCAGCAGCGTGGGACAGGGGCGCGAGCAGTACTTC. The genes are TRBV2 and TRBJ2-7, with 10 positions matching TRBD1. V lost 6 bases to trimming and J lost 6 bases; unmatched junction nucleotides: 5. Germline V gene sequence: CDR1 SNHLY, CDR2 FYNNEI. The CDR3 runs to 13 residues.

The V and J genes are TRBV10-3 and TRBJ2-1, with D possibly matching TRBD1 (6 bases). V was shortened by 8 bases and J by 10 bases, with 18 bases between the two germline ends. In germline, CDR1 is ENHRY, CDR2 SYGVKD. This CDR3 spans 13 amino acids. The CDR3 here is CAIGTSETSEQFF. The CDR3 nucleotides read TGTGCCATCGGGACATCGGAAACCTCCGAGCAGTTCTTC.

This chain connects TRBV2 to TRBJ2-1, with TRBD2 matching 15 bases. Germline V CDR1 and CDR2: SNHLY, FYNNEI. V was clipped by 6 bases and J by 8 bases; unmatched bases: 5. The CDR3 sequence is 15 residues long. The DNA of the CDR3 is TGTGCCAGCAGCGGACTAGCGGGAGGGGTCGATGAGCAGTTCTTC. Translation: CASSGLAGGVDEQFF.

The V call is TRBV2, the J call TRBJ1-6; a possible D gene is TRBD1 (5 bases). The CDR3 is 16 amino acids. Germline V gives CDR1 SNHLY, CDR2 FYNNEI. V shed 7 bases and J shed 7 bases, with 20 bases lying between them. The CDR3 nucleotides are TGTGCCAGCAATAGCCTCCCGGGACGCATCAATTCACCCCTCCACTTT. This sequence encodes CASNSLPGRINSPLHF.

This clone has more than one count but fewer than ten. This chain links TRBV29-1 with TRBJ1-1; D is perhaps TRBD1 (6 bases). Trimming left V 4 bases short and J 1 base short, with 25 bases between. Germline V gene sequence: CDR1 SQVTM, CDR2 ANQGSEA. The CDR3 has 18 amino acids. This chain's CDR3 is CSVAGGGKSGTPNTEAFF. CDR3 DNA: TGCAGCGTTGCGGGTGGCGGTAAAAGCGGGACACCGAACACTGAAGCTTTCTTT.

This rearrangement joins TRBV5-1 to TRBJ1-1; TRBD1 agrees at 9 bases. The CDR3 is made up of 15 amino acids. Germline CDR1 SGHRS, CDR2 YFSETQ. V gave up 3 bases and J gave up 4 bases; unmatched junction bases: 7. The CDR3 nucleotides are TGCGCCAGCAGCTACCAGGACAGGGGACTCACTGAAGCTTTCTTT. As protein: CASSYQDRGLTEAFF.

As concerns this clone: Other DNA sequences within the sample encode an identical CDR3. The chain joins TRBV7-2 to TRBJ2-5; 7 bases agree with TRBD1. The CDR3 runs to 14 residues. Germline CDR1 is SGHTA and CDR2 is FQGNSA. With 4 bases clipped from V and 1 base from J, the junction kept 3 bases outside the gene matches. The CDR3: CASSYTGVQETQYF. The CDR3 DNA reads TGTGCCAGCAGCTACACAGGGGTCCAAGAGACCCAGTACTTC. Full variable domain (remainder filled in from reference TRBV7-2 and TRBJ2-5): GAGVSQSPSNKVTEKGKDVELRCDPISGHTALYWYRQSLGQGLEFLIYFQGNSAPDKSGLPSDRFSAERTGGSVSTLTIQRTQQEDSAVYLCASSYTGVQETQYFGPGTRLLVL.

This sequence joins TRBV5-4 and TRBJ2-5; 15 nucleotides align to TRBD2. Germline V CDR1 and CDR2: SGHNT, YYREEE (reference sequence). The V and J ends lost 3 bases and 2 bases, in that order; junction bases with no gene match: 2. The CDR3 contains 16 residues. Here the CDR3 DNA reads TGTGCCAGCAGCTGGACTAGCGGGGGGGGTCAAGAGACCCAGTACTTC. Protein product: CASSWTSGGGQETQYF.

The chain recombines TRBV7-9 with TRBJ1-5; TRBD1 matches at 8 bases. J was trimmed by 2 bases and V by 4 bases; bases with no gene match: 7. The CDR3 runs 16 residues. Germline V gene data show CDR1 as SEHNR and CDR2 as FQNEAQ (reference sequence). CDR3 bases: TGTGCCAGCAGCTGGATGGGACAGGAGGGCAATCAGCCCCAGCATTTT. It yields the protein CASSWMGQEGNQPQHF. The variable domain in full, with the rest retrieved from reference TRBV7-9 and TRBJ1-5, is DTGVSQNPRHKITKRGQNVTFRCDPISEHNRLYWYRQTLGQGPEFLTYFQNEAQLEKSRLLSDRFSAERPKGSFSTLEIQRTEQGDSAMYLCASSWMGQEGNQPQHFGDGTRLSIL.

J is TRBJ2-1 and V is TRBV12-5; no reliable D call. The V gene lost 5 bases and the J gene lost 9 bases, with 5 bases spanning the gap. The CDR3 has 10 residues. The germline gives CDR1 LGHNT, CDR2 FRNRAP. This CDR3 is CASGRREQFF. As DNA, the CDR3 is TGTGCTAGTGGTCGGCGTGAGCAGTTCTTC.

This clone has only one observation. The chain carries TRBV30 and TRBJ1-6; D gene ambiguous. V dropped 4 bases and J dropped 5 bases, with 9 bases sitting between them. Looked up from germline, CDR1 is GTSNPN and CDR2 is SVGIG (reference sequence). The CDR3 has 13 residues. The CDR3 DNA reads as TGTGCCTGGACCACAGAGAATAATTCACCCCTCCACTTT. Translating it yields CAWTTENNSPLHF. Drawing the rest from reference TRBV30 and TRBJ1-6, the complete variable domain is SQTIHQWPATLVQPVGSPLSLECTVEGTSNPNLYWYRQAAGRGLQLLFYSVGIGQISSEVPQNLSASRPQDRQFILSSKKLLLSDSGFYLCAWTTENNSPLHFGNGTRLTVT.

This clone was recorded once. This chain connects TRBV5-1 to TRBJ2-7; 8 bases agree with TRBD2. The length of the CDR3 is 15 residues. The junction had 8 bases not matched to a gene; V was cut back by 2 bases and J by 4 bases. Germline V gene data show CDR1 as SGHRS and CDR2 as YFSETQ. The CDR3 region is CASSFEPGLGYEQYF. The CDR3 bases are TGCGCCAGCAGCTTTGAACCGGGACTAGGGTACGAGCAGTACTTC.

The genes are TRBV6-5 and TRBJ2-1, with a possible D match to TRBD2 (5 bases). Germline V CDR1 and CDR2: MNHEY, SVGAGI. The CDR3 totals 14 residues. Deletions cut 10 bases from V and 4 bases from J, with 17 bases between. The chain's CDR3 is CATLRLAAYNEQFF. The CDR3 nucleotides read TGTGCCACCTTACGTCTAGCAGCTTACAATGAGCAGTTCTTC.

This clone was detected once. This chain links TRBV6-1 with TRBJ2-2; TRBD2 might be the D (6 bases). The CDR3 extends over 16 amino acids. With 1 base removed from V and 4 bases from J, the gap between germline ends came to 13 bases. Germline V gives CDR1 MNHNS, CDR2 SASEGT. The CDR3 protein is CASSEVLGGGTGELFF. For the CDR3, the DNA is TGTGCCAGCAGTGAAGTCCTGGGAGGAGGCACCGGGGAGCTGTTTTTT.

The chain couples TRBV6-5 to TRBJ1-3; D gene uncertain. Trimming removed 6 bases at V and 10 bases at J, with 19 bases between. This CDR3 has 14 amino acids. Germline values: CDR1 MNHEY, CDR2 SVGAGI. CDR3 DNA sequence: TGTGCCAGCAGCCCACTGGCCACCGGAGGTACCATATATTTT. This translates into CASSPLATGGTIYF.

The V gene is TRBV10-3, the J gene TRBJ1-2; D gene unclear. The ends were cut back, 3 bases at V and 4 bases at J, with 21 bases in the middle. The CDR3 contains 17 residues. Germline lookup yields CDR1 ENHRY and CDR2 SYGVKD. This CDR3 reads CAISEGPLGHIGYGYTF. As DNA, the CDR3 is TGTGCCATCAGTGAAGGTCCCCTAGGGCATATAGGCTATGGCTACACCTTC.

J is TRBJ2-7 and V is TRBV30; tentatively, D is TRBD1 or TRBD2 (7 bases each). Germline CDR1 is GTSNPN and CDR2 is SVGIG (reference sequence). This CDR3 is 16 amino acids long. V lost 2 bases, J lost 3 bases, and 20 bases lay in between. CDR3 protein: CAWSTRGRGQNYEQYF. The DNA of the CDR3 is TGTGCCTGGAGTACCCGAGGGAGGGGGCAGAACTACGAGCAGTACTTC.

V gene TRBV2 combines with J gene TRBJ1-5, with D possibly matching TRBD1 (6 bases). This CDR3 contains 16 residues. Germline V gene lookup returns CDR1 SNHLY and CDR2 FYNNEI. Between the trimmed V and J ends, which lost 2 bases and 1 base, there was a span of 12 bases. The chain's CDR3 is CASSEQGPISNQPQHF. The CDR3 region has the DNA TGTGCCAGCAGTGAACAGGGGCCCATAAGCAATCAGCCCCAGCATTTT.

V gene TRBV18 combines with J gene TRBJ1-1; D not certain. Germline lookup yields CDR1 KGHSH and CDR2 LQKENI. The CDR3 loop spans 13 amino acids. Trimming left V 5 bases short and J 7 bases short, with 14 bases between. CDR3 sequence (DNA): TGTGCCAGCTCATATCAGAGGGCAGATGAAGCTTTCTTT. Translating it yields CASSYQRADEAFF. Drawing the rest from reference TRBV18 and TRBJ1-1, the complete variable domain is NAGVMQNPRHLVRRRGQEARLRCSPMKGHSHVYWYRQLPEEGLKFMVYLQKENIIDESGMPKERFSAEFPKEGPSILRIQQVVRGDSAAYFCASSYQRADEAFFGQGTRLTVV.

The chain joins TRBV2 to TRBJ2-7; 8 bases agree with TRBD1. The CDR3 contains 15 residues. In germline, CDR1 is SNHLY, CDR2 FYNNEI. The J segment lost 5 bases and the V segment lost 9 bases, leaving 15 bases of the junction unmatched. CDR3 nucleotide sequence: TGTGCCAGTCGCGAACAGGGGGGCGTCCACCACGAGCAGTACTTC. Residues: CASREQGGVHHEQYF.

This rearrangement joins TRBV15 to TRBJ1-6; 8 bases line up with TRBD1. The CDR3 consists of 16 residues. Germline lookup yields CDR1 LNHNV and CDR2 YYDKDF (reference sequence). V shed 0 bases and J 9 bases; nucleotides not matched to a gene: 7. The chain's CDR3 is CATSRDRGRVGSPLHF. The CDR3 nucleotides are TGTGCCACCAGCAGAGACAGGGGGCGGGTTGGTTCACCCCTCCACTTT. The variable domain in full, with the rest retrieved from reference TRBV15 and TRBJ1-6, is DAMVIQNPRYQVTQFGKPVTLSCSQTLNHNVMYWYQQKSSQAPKLLFHYYDKDFNNEADTPDNFQSRRPNTSFCFLDIRSPGLGDTAMYLCATSRDRGRVGSPLHFGNGTRLTVT.

The chain recombines TRBV28 with TRBJ2-2, with 8 nucleotides matching TRBD1. With V trimmed by 7 bases and J by 7 bases, 8 bases remained unmatched. Per the germline V gene, CDR1 is MDHEN and CDR2 is SYDVKM. CDR3 length: 14 amino acids. The CDR3 sequence: CASTRGPFGGELFF. The CDR3, as DNA: TGTGCCAGCACCAGGGGGCCGTTTGGCGGGGAGCTGTTTTTT.

The rearrangement links TRBV18 to TRBJ2-7; D may match TRBD1 or TRBD2 (5 bases each). Germline lookup yields CDR1 KGHSH and CDR2 LQKENI. This CDR3 has 14 amino acids. The V and J ends lost 5 bases and 0 bases respectively, with 11 bases between them. CDR3 residues: CASSAGTSSYEQYF. The DNA of the CDR3 is TGTGCCAGCTCAGCCGGGACCAGCTCCTACGAGCAGTACTTC.